The 28 T cell receptor beta chains given below trace back to one sample, sequenced in a study of shared clonotypes between healthy human individuals (dated by TCRdb to the early 2020s). CD8 naive samples consisted of CD45RO-negative cells that were positively selected for CCR7, yielding a CD45RA+CCR7+ population without TemRA cells. The library came from the immunoSEQ multiplex PCR assay. The clones in this table, taken by TCRdb from immuneACCESS, are in-frame only. Not every clone is retained; where verified, under half of the shortfall comes from an unresolved V gene, and the cause of the rest is unknown. The sample table lists about 580,000 clones, 95% to 98% of them with a count of one. The ten biggest clones cover more than 0.3% of the sample. Sequencing used naive CD8+ T cells sorted from blood. In the paper's terms, the cell subset or site label means: CD45RA+CCR7+. These receptor sequences come from a man between 25 and 39 years old in good health.

The chain has TRBV29-1 and TRBJ1-1, with D unresolved. This CDR3 is 15 amino acids long. V lost 5 bases, J lost 1 base, and 17 bases lay in between. Germline lookup yields CDR1 SQVTM and CDR2 ANQGSEA. The CDR3 DNA follows: TGCAGCGTTTTCAGCAGGTGGCAGTGGAACACTGAAGCTTTCTTT. It is translated as CSVFSRWQWNTEAFF. The whole variable domain, filled in from reference TRBV29-1 and TRBJ1-1, reads SAVISQKPSRDICQRGTSLTIQCQVDSQVTMMFWYRQQPGQSLTLIATANQGSEATYESGFVIDKFPISRPNLTFSTLTVSNMSPEDSSIYLCSVFSRWQWNTEAFFGQGTRLTVV.

V is TRBV27 and J is TRBJ1-4; 9 bases are a match to TRBD1. The V gene end was trimmed by 2 bases and the J gene end by 8 bases; junction bases not matched to a gene: 6. The length of the CDR3 is 15 residues. Germline CDR1 reads MNHEY; CDR2 reads SMNVEV (reference sequence). The CDR3 spells CASSLTGGAWEKLFF. For the CDR3, the DNA is TGTGCCAGCAGTTTAACAGGGGGCGCTTGGGAAAAACTGTTTTTT.

V and J are TRBV28 and TRBJ2-1, with 11 bases identical to TRBD2. J gave up 5 bases and V 7 bases, and 10 bases lay outside the gene matches. The CDR3 is made up of 16 amino acids. The germline V gene has CDR1 MDHEN and CDR2 SYDVKM. The CDR3 DNA reads TGTGCCAGCAATCCTATCGGGACTAGCGGTGACAATGAGCAGTTCTTC. It codes for CASNPIGTSGDNEQFF. Full variable domain (rest looked up from reference TRBV28 and TRBJ2-1): DVKVTQSSRYLVKRTGEKVFLECVQDMDHENMFWYRQDPGLGLRLIYFSYDVKMKEKGDIPEGYSVSREKKERFSLILESASTNQTSMYLCASNPIGTSGDNEQFFGPGTRLTVL.

This chain uses TRBV28 with TRBJ2-3; 10 nucleotides match TRBD1. In germline, CDR1 is MDHEN, CDR2 SYDVKM. Germline trimming cut 5 bases from V and 3 bases from J; bases unmatched to any gene: 5. This CDR3 contains 15 residues. CDR3: CASSGTGVRTDTQYF. CDR3 nucleotide sequence: TGTGCCAGCAGTGGGACAGGGGTACGGACAGATACGCAGTATTTT.

With regard to this clone: The sample contains more than one DNA sequence encoding this CDR3. The rearrangement uses TRBV7-9 and TRBJ2-5; no firm D call. The V gene's germline CDR1 is SEHNR and CDR2 FQNEAQ (reference sequence). Trimming removed 5 bases from V and 4 bases from J, with 2 bases in between. The length of the CDR3 is 10 residues. CDR3 sequence (DNA): TGTGCCAGCAGCCGAGAGACCCAGTACTTC. Translation: CASSRETQYF.

This clone came up once. The rearrangement links TRBV13 to TRBJ1-1; 7 positions match TRBD1. CDR3 length equals 14 residues. Germline CDR1 and CDR2: PRHDT and FYEKMQ (reference sequence). Unmatched junction bases numbered 7, after V lost 4 bases and J lost 5 bases. CDR3 nucleotide sequence: TGTGCCAGCAGCTCTCAACAGGGGCTAACTGAAGCTTTCTTT. This codes for CASSSQQGLTEAFF. The full variable domain, in which reference TRBV13 and TRBJ1-1 provide the parts outside the CDR3, is AAGVIQSPRHLIKEKRETATLKCYPIPRHDTVYWYQQGPGQDPQFLISFYEKMQSDKGSIPDRFSAQQFSDYHSELNMSSLELGDSALYFCASSSQQGLTEAFFGQGTRLTVV.

To note about this clone: Distinct nucleotide sequences in the sample also encode this CDR3. The J gene is TRBJ2-7, the V gene TRBV27; D ambiguous. The CDR3 extends over 13 amino acids. V was pared by 4 bases and J by 2 bases, with 9 bases between. Germline CDR1 MNHEY, CDR2 SMNVEV (reference sequence). CDR3 coding DNA: TGTGCCAGCAGTTCAACTGGAGCCTACGAGCAGTACTTC. Protein: CASSSTGAYEQYF.

The chain carries TRBV6-6 and TRBJ2-1; D is unclear. The germline CDR1 and CDR2 sequences are MNHNY and SVGAGI (reference sequence). V dropped 4 bases and J dropped 3 bases, with 7 bases sitting between them. The CDR3 spans 13 residues. CDR3 loop: CASSSPDYNEQFF. The CDR3, as DNA: TGTGCCAGCAGTTCGCCCGACTACAATGAGCAGTTCTTC.

The table lists this clone with a count of one. This rearrangement joins TRBV27 to TRBJ2-7; 15 positions agree with TRBD2. Germline CDR1 MNHEY, CDR2 SMNVEV (reference sequence). This CDR3 contains 17 residues. Trimming cost V 4 bases and J 2 bases; bases outside gene matches: 6. The CDR3 coding sequence is TGTGCCAGCAGTTATGGGACTAGCGGGAGGCCTCCCTACGAGCAGTACTTC. Protein: CASSYGTSGRPPYEQYF.

In DNA form, the CDR3 reads TGTGCCAGCAGTTTAAAGGGTAGCTATGGCTACACCTTC. It codes for CASSLKGSYGYTF. This chain links TRBV27 with TRBJ1-2; D call uncertain. The CDR3 has 13 residues. Germline values: CDR1 MNHEY, CDR2 SMNVEV (reference sequence). The V and J ends lost 2 bases and 4 bases respectively, with 8 bases between them.

In this sample, this clone turned up once. The CDR3: CASPEEGQGVRSSYNEQFF. CDR3 in DNA: TGTGCCAGCCCGGAAGAGGGGCAGGGGGTCAGAAGCTCCTACAATGAGCAGTTCTTC. The J gene is TRBJ2-1, the V gene TRBV7-9; the match to TRBD1 covers 7 bases. The CDR3 has 19 amino acids. J lost 0 bases, V lost 8 bases, and 19 bases had no gene match. Germline V gives CDR1 SEHNR, CDR2 FQNEAQ (reference sequence).

This chain joins TRBV19 and TRBJ2-1, with 14 bases aligning to TRBD2. J lost 6 bases, V lost 4 bases, and 14 bases had no gene match. CDR1 LNHDA and CDR2 SQIVND come from the germline V gene (reference sequence). The CDR3 is 19 residues long. The CDR3, as DNA: TGTGCCAGTAGTAATTGGACTAGCGGGAGGCTTTTGCCGGGCAATGAGCAGTTCTTC. Translation: CASSNWTSGRLLPGNEQFF.

The gene calls are TRBV7-9 and TRBJ2-1; no firm D call. The length of the CDR3 is 14 residues. Trimming stripped 1 base from V and 5 bases from J, with 9 bases between. Germline V gives CDR1 SEHNR, CDR2 FQNEAQ (reference sequence). The CDR3: CASSLERSDNEQFF. The CDR3 nucleotides read TGTGCCAGCAGCTTAGAACGTTCCGACAATGAGCAGTTCTTC.

V gene TRBV13 combines with J gene TRBJ1-1; D gene unclear. V dropped 4 bases and J dropped 1 base, with 7 bases sitting between them. From germline, CDR1 is PRHDT and CDR2 FYEKMQ (reference sequence). The CDR3 is made up of 13 amino acids. CDR3 loop: CASSSRGNTEAFF. The CDR3 DNA follows: TGTGCCAGCAGCTCCAGAGGGAACACTGAAGCTTTCTTT.

This chain links TRBV11-2 with TRBJ1-2; unclear D gene. This CDR3 is 14 amino acids long. Trimming removed 1 base from V and 4 bases from J, with 10 bases in between. Germline CDR1 reads SGHAT; CDR2 reads FQNNGV. DNA for the CDR3: TGTGCCAGCAGCTTAGGCGCAATGCTCTATGGCTACACCTTC. Translation: CASSLGAMLYGYTF.

The V and J genes are TRBV4-1 and TRBJ2-7, with 8 bases identical to TRBD2. The J segment lost 7 bases and the V segment lost 2 bases, leaving 16 bases of the junction unmatched. The CDR3 runs to 17 residues. The germline V gene has CDR1 MGHRA and CDR2 YSYEKL. The CDR3 DNA reads as TGCGCCAGCAGCCAATTTACTAGCGGAGCTTCCCTCTCGGAGCAGTACTTC. Residues: CASSQFTSGASLSEQYF.

Comments on this clone: This sample also contains other DNA sequences that code for the same CDR3. The gene calls are TRBV7-9 and TRBJ1-5; possibly TRBD1 for D (5 bases). The CDR3 extends over 14 amino acids. The V end was cut by 1 base, the J end by 3 bases, with 7 bases between. The V gene's germline CDR1 is SEHNR and CDR2 FQNEAQ (reference sequence). This CDR3 is CASSLGGVNQPQHF. CDR3 coding DNA: TGTGCCAGCAGCTTAGGAGGGGTCAATCAGCCCCAGCATTTT.

The chain couples TRBV5-1 to TRBJ2-2, with TRBD2 matching over 10 bases. V was pared by 3 bases and J by 6 bases, with 5 bases of the junction left unmatched. The CDR3 length is 15 residues. Looked up from germline, CDR1 is SGHRS and CDR2 is YFSETQ. The CDR3 region is CASSSPSGSPGELFF. The CDR3 DNA reads as TGCGCCAGCAGCTCCCCTAGCGGGAGTCCCGGGGAGCTGTTTTTT.

This sequence joins TRBV19 and TRBJ2-7; 8 nucleotides match TRBD1. CDR3 length: 15 residues. CDR1 LNHDA and CDR2 SQIVND come from the germline V gene (reference sequence). J was trimmed by 5 bases and V by 6 bases; bases with no gene match: 12. CDR3 sequence: CASSSDRARSDEQYF. In nucleotides, the CDR3 is TGTGCCAGTAGCTCGGACAGGGCTCGGTCGGACGAGCAGTACTTC.

This chain links TRBV25-1 with TRBJ2-5, with D tentatively TRBD1 (5 bases). V was pared by 6 bases and J by 3 bases, with 11 bases between. Germline assignment: CDR1 MGHDK and CDR2 SYGVNS. The CDR3 is 13 amino acids. This CDR3 is CASSVSREETQYF. The CDR3 DNA reads TGTGCCAGCAGCGTTAGCAGGGAAGAGACCCAGTACTTC.

The chain has TRBV7-2 and TRBJ1-2; D not resolved. V lost 1 base, J lost 4 bases, and 7 bases lay in between. The CDR3 is made up of 13 amino acids. From germline, CDR1 is SGHTA and CDR2 FQGNSA. The DNA of the CDR3 is TGTGCCAGCAGCTTAGAGGGTTTCTATGGCTACACCTTC. Translation gives CASSLEGFYGYTF.

The J gene is TRBJ2-5, the V gene TRBV5-6, with 8 bases identical to TRBD2. This CDR3 comprises 14 residues. In germline, CDR1 is SGHDT, CDR2 YYEEEE. The ends lost 6 bases at V and 4 bases at J; junction bases unmatched: 8. The CDR3, as DNA: TGTGCCAGCACCCTCCCTGCGGGGGGAGAGACCCAGTACTTC. Translated: CASTLPAGGETQYF. Looking up the rest from reference TRBV5-6 and TRBJ2-5 gives the full variable domain: DAGVTQSPTHLIKTRGQQVTLRCSPKSGHDTVSWYQQALGQGPQFIFQYYEEEERQRGNFPDRFSGHQFPNYSSELNVNALLLGDSALYLCASTLPAGGETQYFGPGTRLLVL.

In nucleotides, the CDR3 is TGTGCCAGCAGCGTAGATGGTCCCGGCTACGAGCAGTACTTC. Its translation: CASSVDGPGYEQYF. The chain is built from TRBV9 and TRBJ2-7; D not resolved. This CDR3 has 14 residues. The germline V and J ends were trimmed by 0 bases and 3 bases, with 10 bases remaining between them. CDR1 SGDLS and CDR2 YYNGEE come from the germline V gene.

The chain joins TRBV27 to TRBJ2-7, with TRBD1 matching 9 bases. This CDR3 has 13 amino acids. Germline V CDR1 and CDR2: MNHEY, SMNVEV (reference sequence). The junction had 3 bases not matched to a gene; V was cut back by 6 bases and J by 3 bases. The CDR3: CASSGTGSYEQYF. CDR3 bases: TGTGCCAGCAGCGGGACAGGGAGCTACGAGCAGTACTTC.

The chain links TRBV27 to TRBJ2-5; possible D gene TRBD1, 5 bases. There are 14 residues in the CDR3. V was shortened by 2 bases and J by 6 bases, with 13 bases between the two germline ends. Germline-derived CDR1 and CDR2 are MNHEY and SMNVEV (reference sequence). CDR3 bases: TGTGCCAGCAGTTTAGGGCAGGGCCACCAGACCCAGTACTTC. It codes for CASSLGQGHQTQYF.

The chain combines TRBV5-1 with TRBJ1-1, with unresolved D. Looked up from germline, CDR1 is SGHRS and CDR2 is YFSETQ. Trimming removed 6 bases at V and 4 bases at J, with 10 bases between. The CDR3 contains 12 residues. CDR3: CASTEWGTEAFF. CDR3 bases: TGCGCCAGCACGGAATGGGGCACTGAAGCTTTCTTT.

The V gene is TRBV11-2, the J gene TRBJ2-7; 12 bases match TRBD2. Germline V gene lookup returns CDR1 SGHAT and CDR2 FQNNGV. This CDR3 is built from 17 residues. J gave up 7 bases and V 5 bases, and 15 bases lay outside the gene matches. The CDR3 DNA reads TGTGCCAGCAGCGACCGACAGGAGACTAGCGGGAGATGGGAGCAGTACTTC. Encoded protein: CASSDRQETSGRWEQYF.

The J gene is TRBJ1-1, the V gene TRBV9; D is unclear. Germline CDR1 reads SGDLS; CDR2 reads YYNGEE. The CDR3 consists of 14 residues. V was shortened by 0 bases and J by 6 bases, with 12 bases between the two germline ends. This CDR3 reads CASSVGQGRAEAFF. CDR3 DNA: TGTGCCAGCAGCGTAGGTCAAGGGAGGGCTGAAGCTTTCTTT.